The 5 T cell receptor beta chains below were found in one sample sequenced in a study of radiation and T cells in renal cell carcinoma. As for time point: blood 2 weeks post-SBRT. Treatment of the sample: 15 Gy SBRT to primary tumor, nephrectomy 4 weeks later. Only in-frame clones appear in the TCRdb table, and some are missing; sequencing was by immunoSEQ multiplex PCR. The sample has about 130,000 clones; about four fifths are singletons. The sample consisted of blood, taken from a patient whose treatment included radiotherapy and nephrectomy. Receptor source: a man between 50 and 59 years old with renal cell carcinoma.

The chain couples TRBV5-1 to TRBJ2-5; 8 bases line up with TRBD1. This CDR3 has 13 residues. The V gene's germline CDR1 is SGHRS and CDR2 YFSETQ. J gave up 5 bases and V 4 bases, and 4 bases lay outside the gene matches. The CDR3 region has the DNA TGCGCCAGCAGCACGACAGGGGCCGAGACCCAGTACTTC. This codes for CASSTTGAETQYF. The entire variable domain, with the rest obtained from reference TRBV5-1 and TRBJ2-5, is as follows: KAGVTQTPRYLIKTRGQQVTLSCSPISGHRSVSWYQQTPGQGLQFLFEYFSETQRNKGNFPGRFSGRQFSNSRSEMNVSTLELGDSALYLCASSTTGAETQYFGPGTRLLVL.

The chain is built from TRBV4-2 and TRBJ1-4; possible D gene TRBD1, 5 bases. V was trimmed by 0 bases and J by 0 bases, leaving 8 bases between them. The germline V gene encodes CDR1 LGHNA and CDR2 YNFKEQ. The CDR3 has 16 residues. CDR3 loop: CASSQDGGTTNEKLFF. CDR3 nucleotide sequence: TGTGCCAGCAGCCAAGACGGGGGGACAACTAATGAAAAACTGTTTTTT.

The J gene is TRBJ1-2, the V gene TRBV7-9, with unresolved D. Germline assignment: CDR1 SEHNR and CDR2 FQNEAQ (reference sequence). Trimming stripped 2 bases from V and 4 bases from J, with 14 bases between. CDR3 length: 15 residues. CDR3 DNA sequence: TGTGCCAGCAGCTTACATTTAGCCAGAGCCTATGGCTACACCTTC. Amino acid sequence: CASSLHLARAYGYTF. Full variable domain (remainder filled in from reference TRBV7-9 and TRBJ1-2): DTGVSQNPRHKITKRGQNVTFRCDPISEHNRLYWYRQTLGQGPEFLTYFQNEAQLEKSRLLSDRFSAERPKGSFSTLEIQRTEQGDSAMYLCASSLHLARAYGYTFGSGTRLTVV.

For the CDR3, the DNA is TGTGCCAGCAGCCCGGGCGGAGCGGGTTCTGGGGAGCAGTTCTTC. Translated: CASSPGGAGSGEQFF. The chain employs TRBV7-3 and TRBJ2-1; possible D gene TRBD2, 6 bases. Germline loops: CDR1 SGHTA, CDR2 FQGTGA. The V and J ends lost 5 bases and 10 bases respectively, with 21 bases between them. CDR3 size: 15 residues. The complete variable domain, with remaining parts taken from reference TRBV7-3 and TRBJ2-1, reads GAGVSQTPSNKVTEKGKYVELRCDPISGHTALYWYRQSLGQGPEFLIYFQGTGAADDSGLPNDRFFAVRPEGSVSTLKIQRTERGDSAVYLCASSPGGAGSGEQFFGPGTRLTVL.

The V call is TRBV4-3, the J call TRBJ1-4; no clear D. CDR1 is LGHNA and CDR2 is YSLEER in the germline V gene. The CDR3 is 16 amino acids. Trimming pared 0 bases from V and 0 bases from J, leaving 8 bases between. For the CDR3, the DNA is TGCGCCAGCAGCCAAGATCGTTTCACAACTAATGAAAAACTGTTTTTT. Translated, it gives CASSQDRFTTNEKLFF.